A selection of T cell receptor beta chains follows, all from one sample in a study of cytomegalovirus exposure and HLA in healthy donors. Assay used: immunoSEQ multiplex PCR; TCRdb lists only in-frame clones, some missing. This sample carries 97,000 or so clones, 63% of them seen once, and the ten largest clones take under 5.5%. The source material was PBMCs. These receptors originate from a human donor in good health. CDR3s include the opening cysteine and the closing phenylalanine or tryptophan. D genes are given only for firm matches. Not every row has a clone size; where given, it reads once, few, many or a size class.

size | J | V | D | DNA | CDR3
- | TRBJ1-1 | TRBV6-1 | - | TGTGCCAGCAGCGCAGGGGCTGGAGGTAACACTGAAGCTTTCTTT | CASSAGAGGNTEAFF
- | TRBJ2-1 | TRBV7-3 | TRBD1 | TGTGCCAGCAGCTTAATGGGGACAGGGATACTAGGGGGTCGGAATGAGCAGTTCTTC | CASSLMGTGILGGRNEQFF
- | TRBJ2-5 | TRBV11-3 | - | TGTGCCAGCAGCGAAGGTATACTAGCTGGCGAGACCCAGTACTTC | CASSEGILAGETQYF
- | TRBJ1-1 | TRBV7-9 | - | TGTGCCAGCAGCTTAACGGCAGGGCACACTGAAGCTTTCTTT | CASSLTAGHTEAFF
- | TRBJ1-4 | TRBV30 | - | TGTGCCTGGAGGGGGGGTTTGGATGAAAAACTGTTTTTT | CAWRGGLDEKLFF
- | TRBJ2-1 | TRBV11-2 | TRBD2 | TGTGCCAGCAGCTTAGGACTAGCAGGCTACAATGAGCAGTTCTTC | CASSLGLAGYNEQFF
- | TRBJ2-1 | TRBV29-1 | TRBD2 | TGCAGCGTAAGCGGGACTAGCGGAGTCTACAATGAGCAGTTCTTC | CSVSGTSGVYNEQFF
once | TRBJ2-5 | TRBV7-8 | - | TGTGCCAGCAGCTCCGCAGGGCTTCAGACCCAGTACTTC | CASSSAGLQTQYF
- | TRBJ2-3 | TRBV19 | TRBD2 | TGTGCCAGTAGTACGCCCGGACTAGCGGGAGGTGCAGATACGCAGTATTTT | CASSTPGLAGGADTQYF
once | TRBJ2-1 | TRBV6-1 | - | TGTGCCAGCGTCGGGTTACCAAATAATGAGCAGTTCTTC | CASVGLPNNEQFF
- | TRBJ2-2 | TRBV29-1 | - | TGCAGCGTCGGTAGACAAAACACCGGGGAGCTGTTTTTT | CSVGRQNTGELFF
- | TRBJ2-2 | TRBV5-5 | TRBD1 | TGTGCCAGCAGCTTGGGGACAGGGCTGGTCACCGGGGAGCTGTTTTTT | CASSLGTGLVTGELFF
- | TRBJ1-1 | TRBV19 | - | TGTGCCAGTAGTTTCGTGACTGTCCCGAGGACTGAAGCTTTCTTT | CASSFVTVPRTEAFF
- | TRBJ1-2 | TRBV5-5 | - | TGTGCCAGCAGCTTTTCCAGGGTCGACGGCTACACCTTC | CASSFSRVDGYTF
- | TRBJ2-2 | TRBV9 | - | TGTGCCAGCAGCCAACTTTGGGGTCAGGGTGATGTCGGGGAGCTGTTTTTT | CASSQLWGQGDVGELFF
- | TRBJ2-1 | TRBV5-1 | TRBD2 | TGCGCCAGCAGCTTGGTGGCTAGCGGTTACAATGAGCAGTTCTTC | CASSLVASGYNEQFF
- | TRBJ2-4 | TRBV25-1 | TRBD1 | TGTGCCAGCAGTCCCCGGGACAGGGACATTCAGTACTTC | CASSPRDRDIQYF
few | TRBJ2-1 | TRBV5-1 | TRBD2 | TGCGCCGGCAGCTCCCTACTCCCGTTAGGACTAGCAGACAATGAGCAGTTCTTC | CAGSSLLPLGLADNEQFF
- | TRBJ2-7 | TRBV12-5 | TRBD2 | TGTGCTAGTGGTTTGGTGTCTAGCGGGAGTAGCCCGCACGAGCAGTACTTC | CASGLVSSGSSPHEQYF
few | TRBJ2-1 | TRBV18 | - | TGTGCCAGCTCACCGGGCGGGGGCCCTTACAATGAGCAGTTCTTC | CASSPGGGPYNEQFF
- | TRBJ2-1 | TRBV5-1 | TRBD1 | TGCGCCAGCAGCGAAGGACAGGGATTCGATGAGCAGTTCTTC | CASSEGQGFDEQFF
- | TRBJ2-7 | TRBV5-5 | TRBD1 | TGTGCCAGCAGCCGGGGCCAGGGGGCGCTTAACGAGCCCTACTTC | CASSRGQGALNEPYF
- | TRBJ1-2 | TRBV5-7 | TRBD1 | TGTGCCAGCAGCTGCCGGGACAGGCTACCCTTC | CASSCRDRLPF
- | TRBJ1-1 | TRBV10-3 | - | TGTGCCATCAGTGATGCGGTTGTAGCTTTCTTT | CAISDAVVAFF
- | TRBJ2-7 | TRBV7-9 | - | TGTGCCAGCAGCTTTAACAGCTTCTACGAGCAGTACTTC | CASSFNSFYEQYF
- | TRBJ2-3 | TRBV7-2 | - | TGTGCCAGCAGCTTAGCTGGGACTAGCACAGATACGCAGTATTTT | CASSLAGTSTDTQYF
few | TRBJ2-3 | TRBV5-1 | TRBD2 | TGCGCCAGCAGCAGCGGGAGTACAGATACGCAGTATTTT | CASSSGSTDTQYF
- | TRBJ2-2 | TRBV9 | - | TGTGCCAGCAGCGTAGGACGGCTAGTAATGACCGGGGAGCTGTTTTTT | CASSVGRLVMTGELFF
- | TRBJ2-7 | TRBV27 | TRBD1 | TGTGCCAGCAGCCTACAGGGGCCAGGGAGCGAGCAGTACTTC | CASSLQGPGSEQYF
few | TRBJ2-1 | TRBV6-4 | - | TGTGCCAGCAGTGAGCGTAGCGGATACAATGAGCAGTTCTTC | CASSERSGYNEQFF
once | TRBJ1-3 | TRBV28 | TRBD1 | TGTGCCAGCAGCACCGACAGGGACTTTGGAAACACCATATATTTT | CASSTDRDFGNTIYF
- | TRBJ2-7 | TRBV10-3 | TRBD2 | TGTGCCATCAGTCCTCTCGCTAGCGGGAGCTCCTACGAGCAGTACTTC | CAISPLASGSSYEQYF
- | TRBJ2-1 | TRBV27 | - | TGTGCCAGCAGTTTATTCGCGGGGAATGAGCAGTTCTTC | CASSLFAGNEQFF
- | TRBJ2-1 | TRBV6-1 | TRBD1 | TGTGCCAGCAGTGAAGTATTGGGACAGGGCTACAATGAGCAGTTCTTC | CASSEVLGQGYNEQFF
once | TRBJ1-5 | TRBV4-1 | - | TGCGCCAGCAGCCGTGTCGGGAGCAATCAGCCCCAGCATTTT | CASSRVGSNQPQHF
- | TRBJ1-5 | TRBV30 | - | TGTGCCTGGAGCGGGTGGGGGGGCTCGGAGCCCCAGCATTTT | CAWSGWGGSEPQHF
- | TRBJ2-5 | TRBV30 | TRBD2 | TGTGCCTGGAGTGTAGCATGGGGAGGGGAGACCCAGTACTTC | CAWSVAWGGETQYF
once | TRBJ1-5 | TRBV19 | - | TGTGCCAGCAGGGTCAGCGGGGGGTATAGCAATCAGCCCCAGCATTTT | CASRVSGGYSNQPQHF
once | TRBJ2-7 | TRBV13 | TRBD2 | TGTGCCAGCAGCTTAGGAGGTGAGCGGGGGGAGCAGTACTTC | CASSLGGERGEQYF
few | TRBJ2-3 | TRBV19 | - | TGTGCCACTTGCAGCGGTAGCACAGATACGCAGTATTTT | CATCSGSTDTQYF
- | TRBJ2-7 | TRBV7-2 | - | TGTGCCAGCAGCTTTGGAGGCACGAGCTCCTACGAGCAGTACTTC | CASSFGGTSSYEQYF
- | TRBJ2-7 | TRBV27 | - | TGTGCCAGCAGTTTATCCTTAGGACTCGTCACCTACGAGCAGTACTTC | CASSLSLGLVTYEQYF
- | TRBJ2-1 | TRBV19 | - | TGTGCCAGTAGTATTTACAACTCCTACAATGAGCAGTTCTTC | CASSIYNSYNEQFF
few | TRBJ1-2 | TRBV2 | - | TGTGCCAGCAACCCTCAGGGGTTTGGCTACACCTTC | CASNPQGFGYTF
- | TRBJ2-7 | TRBV13 | TRBD1 | TGTGCCAGCAGCTACAGGGGGAGCTCCTACGAGCAGTACTTC | CASSYRGSSYEQYF
once | TRBJ2-7 | TRBV28 | - | TGTGCCAGCAGTTTTTTCTCAGGGGCCTACGAGCAGTACTTC | CASSFFSGAYEQYF
- | TRBJ2-3 | TRBV7-9 | TRBD2 | TGTGCCAGCAGCTTACCGACTAGCGGCGGCACAGATACGCAGTATTTT | CASSLPTSGGTDTQYF
few | TRBJ2-1 | TRBV11-3 | - | TGTGCCAGCAGCTTTGCAGGAGGAATGGTTGAGCAGTTCTTC | CASSFAGGMVEQFF
- | TRBJ2-7 | TRBV5-4 | TRBD2 | TGTGCCAGCAGCTATCTAGCGGGAGGACCCTACGAGCAGTACTTC | CASSYLAGGPYEQYF